One sample yielded the 28 T cell receptor beta chains listed below, sequenced in a study of graft-versus-host responses after intestinal transplantation (dated by TCRdb to the early 2020s). Their antigen targets remain unknown. Library preparation was by the immunoSEQ multiplex PCR assay. TCRdb retrieved this table from immuneACCESS and kept in-frame rearrangements only. Not all clones are present; in checked studies, unresolved V genes account for under half, and no reason is known for the remainder. This sample comprises about 50,000 clones, roughly 80% of them detected only once. The ten largest clones capture 0.45% to 0.55% of the sample. The intended sense of this specimen's time point label: cells obtained before transplantation from donor or recipient. Source: unstimulated CD4+ T cells sorted from spleen or lymph node cells, taken before transplant. Every receptor here comes from a human donor who was the organ donor for an intestinal transplant.

V and J are TRBV27 and TRBJ2-7, with 8 bases lining up with TRBD1. Losses at the gene ends were 7 bases for V and 3 bases for J; bases not matched to a gene: 14. The CDR3 is 16 residues long. Germline CDR1 reads MNHEY; CDR2 reads SMNVEV (reference sequence). CDR3: CASTPLGTGGLYEQYF. The CDR3 DNA follows: TGTGCCAGCACCCCCCTGGGTACAGGGGGGCTCTACGAGCAGTACTTC.

In this sample, this clone turned up once. The CDR3 loop is CASSRPGQSSSGANVLTF. In nucleotides, the CDR3 is TGTGCCAGCTCACGTCCCGGACAGTCTAGCTCTGGGGCCAACGTCCTGACTTTC. The gene calls are TRBV18 and TRBJ2-6, with a weak D call TRBD1 (6 bases). This CDR3 is built from 18 residues. Germline V gene lookup returns CDR1 KGHSH and CDR2 LQKENI. V dropped 4 bases and J dropped 0 bases, with 16 bases sitting between them.

This chain links TRBV5-6 with TRBJ2-6; D is perhaps TRBD2 (5 bases). The ends were cut back, 0 bases at V and 2 bases at J, with 9 bases in the middle. Germline V gives CDR1 SGHDT, CDR2 YYEEEE. This CDR3 spans 16 amino acids. This CDR3 is CASSLVKEAGANVLTF. In DNA form, the CDR3 reads TGTGCCAGCAGCTTGGTCAAGGAGGCTGGGGCCAACGTCCTGACTTTC.

The chain uses TRBV10-1 and TRBJ2-1, with 14 nucleotides matching TRBD2. The CDR3 is 18 amino acids. V was pared by 3 bases and J by 7 bases, with 11 bases of the junction left unmatched. Germline lookup yields CDR1 WNHNN and CDR2 SYGVQD (reference sequence). The CDR3 DNA is TGCGCCAGCAGTGAATACCCCGGGACTAGCGGGAGATGGAATGAGCAGTTCTTC. This sequence encodes CASSEYPGTSGRWNEQFF.

The chain carries TRBV12-5 and TRBJ2-7; 15 bases are shared with TRBD2. There are 23 residues in the CDR3. J gave up 6 bases and V 0 bases, and 24 bases lay outside the gene matches. The germline gives CDR1 LGHNT, CDR2 FRNRAP. CDR3 residues: CASGLVEKGFGTSGRPGGAEQYF. In DNA form, the CDR3 reads TGTGCTAGTGGTTTGGTAGAAAAGGGTTTCGGGACTAGCGGGAGGCCGGGCGGCGCCGAGCAGTACTTC.

This chain connects TRBV4-3 to TRBJ2-7, with D possibly TRBD1 on 6 matching bases. Germline V gene data show CDR1 as LGHNA and CDR2 as YSLEER. V was clipped by 1 base and J by 2 bases, with 12 bases between them. This CDR3 comprises 15 residues. CDR3 DNA: TGCGCCAGCAGCCAAGGGAGGACAGTCACCTACGAGCAGTACTTC. This codes for CASSQGRTVTYEQYF.

The rearrangement joins TRBV19 to TRBJ2-7, with D unclear. Germline V gene lookup returns CDR1 LNHDA and CDR2 SQIVND (reference sequence). This CDR3 contains 12 residues. The CDR3 here is CATGYTSNEQYF. The CDR3 DNA reads as TGTGCTACCGGGTATACTTCCAACGAGCAGTACTTC.

This sequence joins TRBV30 and TRBJ2-5, with TRBD2 matching 13 bases. The last part of the DNA fits TRBJ2-7 better; the J call may be wrong. Germline-derived CDR1 and CDR2 are GTSNPN and SVGIG (reference sequence). The CDR3 spans 17 residues. This CDR3 is CAWRAGTSGAWGYEQYF. The CDR3 DNA sequence: TGTGCCTGGAGGGCCGGGACTAGCGGGGCTTGGGGCTACGAGCAGTACTTC.

This rearrangement joins TRBV29-1 to TRBJ1-1, with D uncertain. Germline V lookup: CDR1 SQVTM, CDR2 ANQGSEA. CDR3 length: 13 residues. V shed 2 bases and J shed 5 bases, with 12 bases lying between them. The CDR3 spells CSVERPPGTEAFF. The CDR3 bases are TGCAGCGTTGAACGTCCCCCGGGAACTGAAGCTTTCTTT. Full variable domain (missing parts from reference TRBV29-1 and TRBJ1-1): SAVISQKPSRDICQRGTSLTIQCQVDSQVTMMFWYRQQPGQSLTLIATANQGSEATYESGFVIDKFPISRPNLTFSTLTVSNMSPEDSSIYLCSVERPPGTEAFFGQGTRLTVV.

This chain links TRBV10-1 with TRBJ2-2; maybe TRBD1 (6 bases). The V end was cut by 3 bases, the J end by 9 bases, with 8 bases between. Germline V gene lookup returns CDR1 WNHNN and CDR2 SYGVQD (reference sequence). The CDR3 is made up of 12 amino acids. In DNA form, the CDR3 reads TGCGCCAGCAGTGACGGGACAAGGGAGCTGTTTTTT. Translation gives CASSDGTRELFF.

J is TRBJ1-2 and V is TRBV5-5; the D gene is possibly TRBD1 (5 bases). The V end lost 4 bases, the J end lost 8 bases, and 12 bases lay between the germline ends. Germline values: CDR1 SGHKS, CDR2 YYEKEE (reference sequence). This CDR3 is 12 amino acids long. The chain's CDR3 is CASSAGLGGYTF. CDR3 sequence (DNA): TGTGCCAGCAGCGCGGGACTTGGAGGCTACACCTTC.

The chain joins TRBV7-2 to TRBJ1-2; a weak D match, TRBD1 (6 bases). CDR3 length equals 13 residues. Trimming left V 2 bases short and J 4 bases short, with 8 bases between. The germline CDR1 and CDR2 sequences are SGHTA and FQGNSA. CDR3 coding DNA: TGTGCCAGCAGCTTAAACAGGGCCTATGGCTACACCTTC. Its protein product is CASSLNRAYGYTF.

The chain uses TRBV5-1 and TRBJ1-2, with 8 nucleotides matching TRBD1. Germline assignment: CDR1 SGHRS and CDR2 YFSETQ. This CDR3 comprises 15 residues. V shed 0 bases and J 3 bases; nucleotides not matched to a gene: 4. The CDR3 reads CASSLAGQGYYGYTF. CDR3 nucleotide sequence: TGCGCCAGCAGCTTGGCAGGACAGGGATACTATGGCTACACCTTC.

The chain employs TRBV5-1 and TRBJ2-3, with 8 bases aligning to TRBD2. CDR1 and CDR2 (germline): SGHRS, YFSETQ. This CDR3 contains 17 residues. Trimming took 1 base from V and 1 from J; bases not matched to a gene: 8. CDR3 nucleotide sequence: TGCGCCAGCAGCTTGCCGGGACTAGAGACTGGCACAGATACGCAGTATTTT. Amino acids: CASSLPGLETGTDTQYF.

The J gene is TRBJ1-5, the V gene TRBV27; D is possibly TRBD1 (6 bases). Germline CDR1 MNHEY, CDR2 SMNVEV (reference sequence). The CDR3 runs 18 residues. V was cut by 7 bases and J by 0 bases, with 22 bases left in between. The CDR3 coding sequence is TGTGCCAGCAATCTATGCCCGGGACAAAGATATAGCAATCAGCCCCAGCATTTT. Translation: CASNLCPGQRYSNQPQHF.

The DNA of the CDR3 is TGCGCCAGCAGCCAAGATGGTAGACCCTATGGCTACACCTTC. Translated, it gives CASSQDGRPYGYTF. J is TRBJ1-2 and V is TRBV4-1, with D unresolved. CDR3 length: 14 residues. Germline CDR1 reads MGHRA; CDR2 reads YSYEKL. Deletions cut 0 bases from V and 4 bases from J, with 9 bases between.

The chain recombines TRBV2 with TRBJ2-5; possibly TRBD2 for D (6 bases). The germline gives CDR1 SNHLY, CDR2 FYNNEI. The CDR3 consists of 15 residues. V was shortened by 1 base and J by 6 bases, with 15 bases between the two germline ends. The CDR3 nucleotides are TGTGCCAGCAGTGAAGATGGCGGGATCATGAAGACCCAGTACTTC. Protein: CASSEDGGIMKTQYF.

This sequence joins TRBV6-5 and TRBJ1-5; TRBD1 matches at 8 bases. The J segment lost 2 bases and the V segment lost 6 bases, leaving 6 bases of the junction unmatched. The CDR3 length is 15 residues. Germline CDR1 reads MNHEY; CDR2 reads SVGAGI. CDR3: CASRGRGPGNQPQHF. DNA for the CDR3: TGTGCCAGCAGGGGCAGGGGGCCGGGCAATCAGCCCCAGCATTTT.

This chain connects TRBV29-1 to TRBJ2-7; TRBD1 matches at 7 bases. V lost 6 bases to trimming and J lost 3 bases; unmatched junction nucleotides: 8. Looked up from germline, CDR1 is SQVTM and CDR2 is ANQGSEA. This CDR3 has 13 amino acids. The CDR3 region is CSVAGTARYEQYF. The CDR3 DNA sequence: TGCAGCGTCGCCGGGACAGCCCGCTACGAGCAGTACTTC.

The chain is built from TRBV19 and TRBJ2-5; D call uncertain. The CDR3 totals 13 residues. CDR1 is LNHDA and CDR2 is SQIVND in the germline V gene (reference sequence). Trimming left V 1 base short and J 2 bases short, with 5 bases between. This chain's CDR3 is CASSIGAQETQYF. CDR3 sequence (DNA): TGTGCCAGTAGTATAGGGGCTCAAGAGACCCAGTACTTC.

This chain joins TRBV7-2 and TRBJ2-3; weak D call: TRBD2 (5 bases). Germline CDR1 reads SGHTA; CDR2 reads FQGNSA. Trimming pared 4 bases from V and 5 bases from J, leaving 19 bases between. The CDR3 spans 16 residues. The DNA for the CDR3 is TGTGCCAGCAGCTCGACCGGGTCCCCCCGGGGAGATACGCAGTATTTT. Amino acid sequence: CASSSTGSPRGDTQYF. Full variable domain (rest looked up from reference TRBV7-2 and TRBJ2-3): GAGVSQSPSNKVTEKGKDVELRCDPISGHTALYWYRQSLGQGLEFLIYFQGNSAPDKSGLPSDRFSAERTGGSVSTLTIQRTQQEDSAVYLCASSSTGSPRGDTQYFGPGTRLTVL.

CDR3 sequence: CASSLGPGGGAEAFF. CDR3 DNA: TGTGCCAGCAGCTTAGGCCCAGGGGGCGGAGCTGAAGCTTTCTTT. The J gene is TRBJ1-1, the V gene TRBV7-9, with 8 bases aligning to TRBD1. This CDR3 spans 15 amino acids. Germline-derived CDR1 and CDR2 are SEHNR and FQNEAQ (reference sequence). V lost 1 base and J lost 6; bases outside the gene matches: 7.

This clone occurred once. This chain connects TRBV2 to TRBJ2-3; TRBD2 matches at 8 bases. J lost 3 bases, V lost 9 bases, and 8 bases had no gene match. Germline loops: CDR1 SNHLY, CDR2 FYNNEI. CDR3 length: 14 residues. The CDR3: CASGPGTRTDTQYF. CDR3 coding DNA: TGTGCCAGTGGTCCGGGGACTAGGACAGATACGCAGTATTTT.

This clone was seen once. The chain recombines TRBV27 with TRBJ2-5; the D is unclear. Trimming took 11 bases from V and 1 from J, leaving 14 bases between them. The CDR3 sequence is 13 residues long. Germline lookup yields CDR1 MNHEY and CDR2 SMNVEV (reference sequence). For the CDR3, the DNA is TGTGCCTCCCGGGCCCGTGGCCAAGAGACCCAGTACTTC. Its translation is CASRARGQETQYF.

This sequence joins TRBV30 and TRBJ2-1; 10 positions agree with TRBD2. V dropped 7 bases and J dropped 2; count of bases not matched to a gene: 14. CDR1 and CDR2 (germline): GTSNPN, SVGIG (reference sequence). The CDR3 has 17 amino acids. This CDR3 is CALGAHSSGRTYNEQFF. In DNA form, the CDR3 reads TGTGCCTTGGGGGCCCATTCTAGCGGGAGAACCTACAATGAGCAGTTCTTC.

The chain couples TRBV19 to TRBJ1-5, with no clear D. V lost 7 bases and J 5 bases, leaving 18 bases between the germline ends. CDR1 LNHDA and CDR2 SQIVND come from the germline V gene (reference sequence). This CDR3 is 15 amino acids long. CDR3 DNA: TGTGCCAGTACCATCAAGGGCATGAGGGATCAGCCCCAGCATTTT. It specifies CASTIKGMRDQPQHF.

The chain uses TRBV14 and TRBJ2-7; 14 bases align to TRBD2. The CDR3 loop spans 16 amino acids. V shed 1 base and J 7 bases; nucleotides not matched to a gene: 6. In germline, CDR1 is SGHDN, CDR2 FVKESK. Here the CDR3 reads CASSQVPGLAGEEQYF. The CDR3 DNA reads as TGTGCCAGCAGCCAAGTCCCGGGACTAGCGGGAGAGGAGCAGTACTTC.

This chain uses TRBV5-1 with TRBJ2-1, with D possibly called TRBD1 or TRBD2 (5 bases each). The CDR3 runs 15 residues. Germline V gene data show CDR1 as SGHRS and CDR2 as YFSETQ. Trimming took off 4 bases at V and 13 bases at J, with 24 bases between the two ends. The CDR3 DNA reads TGCGCCAGCAGCCTACACCAAACCGGGGCCCCTTCTCAGTTCTTC. This sequence encodes CASSLHQTGAPSQFF.